Below are 18 T cell receptor beta chains sequenced from a single sample in a study of cytomegalovirus exposure and HLA in healthy donors. The PCR made use of 60 Vbeta and 13 Jbeta primers. The protocol was immunoSEQ multiplex PCR, while the TCRdb copy is restricted to in-frame clones and leaves out a portion. Of some 200,000 clones in the sample, over 75% were seen once. The sample was PBMCs. The receptors stem from a man aged 40-50 years in good health and CMV-seropositive.

In the case of this clone: This CDR3 is also generated by other DNA sequences in the sample. This chain links TRBV13 with TRBJ2-7; 7 nucleotides match TRBD2. Germline CDR1 PRHDT, CDR2 FYEKMQ (reference sequence). This CDR3 has 12 amino acids. V lost 9 bases and J lost 6; bases outside the gene matches: 8. As DNA, the CDR3 is TGTGCCAGTGGGCGACTAGCTGGCGAGCAGTACTTC. It encodes CASGRLAGEQYF.

For the CDR3, the DNA is TGTGCCAGCACATATAACCACCAACTAGCAACCGAGCAGTACTTC. This gives the protein CASTYNHQLATEQYF. J is TRBJ2-7 and V is TRBV28; possibly TRBD2 for D (6 bases). This CDR3 comprises 15 residues. V was pared by 7 bases and J by 6 bases, with 22 bases between. Germline V gene lookup returns CDR1 MDHEN and CDR2 SYDVKM.

V gene TRBV11-3 combines with J gene TRBJ2-7, with a weak D call TRBD1 (6 bases). Germline-derived CDR1 and CDR2 are SGHNT and YENEEA. The CDR3 has 14 amino acids. With 1 base removed from V and 1 base from J, the gap between germline ends came to 8 bases. CDR3 DNA sequence: TGTGCCAGCAGCTTAGCCGGGACATCCTACGAGCAGTACTTC. Its protein is CASSLAGTSYEQYF.

The sample holds one count of this clone. This chain connects TRBV9 to TRBJ1-6; TRBD1 agrees at 8 bases. Germline lookup yields CDR1 SGDLS and CDR2 YYNGEE. The V segment lost 4 bases and the J segment 9 bases; nucleotides outside the gene matches: 9. CDR3 size: 15 residues. CDR3 sequence reads: CASSPEQGASSPLHF. The CDR3, as DNA: TGTGCCAGCAGCCCGGAGCAGGGGGCCAGTTCACCCCTCCACTTT.

V gene TRBV7-9 combines with J gene TRBJ2-1; 7 bases match TRBD2. CDR1 SEHNR and CDR2 FQNEAQ come from the germline V gene (reference sequence). The V gene end was trimmed by 5 bases and the J gene end by 1 base; junction bases not matched to a gene: 8. This CDR3 contains 16 residues. The CDR3: CASSPPRAGSYNEQFF. CDR3 sequence (DNA): TGTGCCAGCAGCCCCCCGAGAGCGGGGTCCTACAATGAGCAGTTCTTC.

The J gene is TRBJ1-5, the V gene TRBV7-2; D call uncertain. Trimming left V 4 bases short and J 4 bases short, with 8 bases between. Germline assignment: CDR1 SGHTA and CDR2 FQGNSA. CDR3 size: 13 residues. The CDR3 spells CASSSEPNQPQHF. The DNA for the CDR3 is TGTGCCAGCAGCTCGGAGCCAAATCAGCCCCAGCATTTT.

The chain links TRBV5-4 to TRBJ2-1; a weak D match, TRBD2 (5 bases). The CDR3 has 12 amino acids. V was clipped by 3 bases and J by 9 bases, with 10 bases between them. Germline CDR1 and CDR2: SGHNT and YYREEE (reference sequence). CDR3 nucleotide sequence: TGTGCCAGCAGCTCCCGTGAGGGTGAGCAGTTCTTC. The encoded protein is CASSSREGEQFF.

CDR3 DNA: TGTGCCAGCAGCTCGCAGGGCTTTGGGCAGTATTTT. This gives the protein CASSSQGFGQYF. The chain carries TRBV11-2 and TRBJ2-3; weak D call: TRBD1 (5 bases). With 4 bases removed from V and 11 bases from J, the gap between germline ends came to 13 bases. Germline values: CDR1 SGHAT, CDR2 FQNNGV. The CDR3 has 12 amino acids.

The chain couples TRBV27 to TRBJ1-4; D is perhaps TRBD1 (5 bases). The length of the CDR3 is 13 residues. CDR1 and CDR2 (germline): MNHEY, SMNVEV (reference sequence). V lost 5 bases to trimming and J lost 4 bases, with 8 bases between them. The CDR3 nucleotides are TGTGCCAGCAGTACCGGACATAATGAAAAACTGTTTTTT. This encodes CASSTGHNEKLFF.

J is TRBJ1-5 and V is TRBV30; the D is unclear. The CDR3 has 16 residues. From germline, CDR1 is GTSNPN and CDR2 SVGIG (reference sequence). Trimming removed 0 bases from V and 0 bases from J, with 12 bases in between. This CDR3 reads CAWSVLTCHSNQPQHF. The CDR3 bases are TGTGCCTGGAGTGTACTTACTTGCCATAGCAATCAGCCCCAGCATTTT. The full variable domain, rest sourced from reference TRBV30 and TRBJ1-5, is SQTIHQWPATLVQPVGSPLSLECTVEGTSNPNLYWYRQAAGRGLQLLFYSVGIGQISSEVPQNLSASRPQDRQFILSSKKLLLSDSGFYLCAWSVLTCHSNQPQHFGDGTRLSIL.

The CDR3 nucleotides read TGTGCCAGCAGTGAATTTGGGGGGAAATACAATGAGCAGTTCTTC. This translates into CASSEFGGKYNEQFF. The chain has TRBV25-1 and TRBJ2-1, with TRBD2 as a possible D gene (6 bases). V was pared by 1 base and J by 4 bases, with 11 bases between. In germline, CDR1 is MGHDK, CDR2 SYGVNS. The CDR3 sequence is 15 residues long.

V gene TRBV30 combines with J gene TRBJ2-1; tentative D call: TRBD2 (6 bases). The length of the CDR3 is 17 residues. V gave up 3 bases and J gave up 5 bases, with 23 bases separating them. Per germline, CDR1 GTSNPN and CDR2 SVGIG (reference sequence). CDR3 nucleotide sequence: TGTGCCTGGAGCCGCCTTAGACTAGGGATTCGAGACAATGAGCAGTTCTTC. Encoded protein: CAWSRLRLGIRDNEQFF.

The chain employs TRBV4-1 and TRBJ2-2; unclear D gene. Looked up from germline, CDR1 is MGHRA and CDR2 is YSYEKL. V was cut by 0 bases and J by 7 bases, with 6 bases left in between. CDR3 size: 13 residues. The CDR3 region has the DNA TGCGCCAGCAGCCAAGATAGGAGCGGGGAGCTGTTTTTT. Its protein is CASSQDRSGELFF.

The V and J genes are TRBV4-2 and TRBJ2-7; weak D call: TRBD2 (6 bases). V dropped 4 bases and J dropped 5 bases, with 15 bases sitting between them. The CDR3 spans 14 residues. Per the germline V gene, CDR1 is LGHNA and CDR2 is YNFKEQ. DNA for the CDR3: TGTGCCAGCAGCCGAGAGGGACTGTCTAACGAGCAGTACTTC. Translating gives CASSREGLSNEQYF.

The chain joins TRBV27 to TRBJ2-7; no clear D. Germline CDR1 is MNHEY and CDR2 is SMNVEV (reference sequence). V lost 3 bases to trimming and J lost 4 bases, with 7 bases between them. The length of the CDR3 is 12 residues. The CDR3 DNA reads as TGTGCCAGCAGTTTGACTGGGTACGAGCAGTACTTC. Translating gives CASSLTGYEQYF.

This clone was found a few times. The gene calls are TRBV28 and TRBJ2-2, with D tentatively TRBD1 (6 bases). This CDR3 is 13 amino acids long. Germline CDR1 is MDHEN and CDR2 is SYDVKM. V was shortened by 8 bases and J by 5 bases, with 12 bases between the two germline ends. CDR3 DNA: TGTGCCAGCTTAAAGGGGACAACCGGGGAGCTGTTTTTT. Amino acids: CASLKGTTGELFF.

V gene TRBV20-1 combines with J gene TRBJ2-3; 8 bases fit TRBD1. V was pared by 6 bases and J by 9 bases, with 5 bases of the junction left unmatched. The CDR3 covers 11 residues. Germline V CDR1 and CDR2: DFQATT, SNEGSKA (reference sequence). Here the CDR3 DNA reads TGCAGTGCGGACAGGGTCAACACGCAGTATTTT. It codes for CSADRVNTQYF.

This chain uses TRBV19 with TRBJ2-1; TRBD1 matches 9 bases. This CDR3 is built from 15 residues. Germline V gene sequence: CDR1 LNHDA, CDR2 SQIVND (reference sequence). V was pared by 7 bases and J by 7 bases, with 11 bases of the junction left unmatched. The CDR3 DNA is TGTGCCAGTAACCCCTCACAGGGGGCGCTGAATGAGCAGTTCTTC. Encoded protein: CASNPSQGALNEQFF.